The 27 T cell receptor beta chains below were found in one sample sequenced in a study of blood T cells in healthy people across ages (dated by TCRdb to about 2015). The library was built by means of 5' RACE. TCRdb lists the instrument as Illumina HiSeq 2500. The second PCR ran for roughly 7 to 12 cycles and used a J-beta primer mix along with a sample-barcoded 5' primer. TCRdb reworked the public reads: Q25 trimming with fastp, MiXCR clone assembly, productive beta chains retained. Rows with one shared CDR3 protein collapse into an entry with the most common genes and DNA. Recorded for this sample are hundreds of thousands of distinct CDR3 sequences; roughly half of them occurred a single time. The ten biggest clones cover 13% of the sample. The sample comprised blood. The source is a woman older than 75 in good health.

Ten or more counts support this clonotype. This chain joins TRBV12-3 or TRBV12-4 and TRBJ2-7; D is perhaps TRBD1 (5 bases). CDR3 length: 14 amino acids. The V end was cut by 1 base, the J end by 3 bases, with 10 bases between. The CDR3: CASSLGQGGYEQYF. CDR3 in DNA: TGTGCCAGCAGTTTAGGTCAGGGCGGCTACGAGCAGTACTTC.

This clonotype was detected only a few times. As DNA, the CDR3 is TGCAGTGCTAGTCATGGGCCTACGTATGGCTACACCTTC. This sequence encodes CSASHGPTYGYTF. This chain connects TRBV20-1 to TRBJ1-2; D uncertain. The V and J ends lost 3 bases and 5 bases respectively, with 13 bases between them. The CDR3 sequence is 13 residues long. Germline CDR1 is DFQATT and CDR2 is SNEGSKA (reference sequence).

Comments on this clonotype: A read error is possible here, since a much larger clone lies one base away. The V gene is TRBV20-1, the J gene TRBJ1-2, with 8 bases fitting TRBD1. The CDR3 consists of 14 residues. In germline, CDR1 is DFQATT, CDR2 SNEGSKA (reference sequence). CDR3 sequence (DNA): TGCGGTGCCGAAGGGACAGGTGGGACCTATGGCTACACCTTC. This gives the protein CGAEGTGGTYGYTF.

This clonotype was counted many times. J is TRBJ1-2 and V is TRBV5-1; D possibly corresponds to TRBD1 (6 bases). V was clipped by 2 bases and J by 6 bases, with 14 bases between them. The CDR3 contains 14 residues. CDR1 is SGHRS, CDR2 YFSETQ, per germline. In DNA form, the CDR3 reads TGCGCCAGCAGCTTCACAGGGACTTTGGATGGCTACACCTTC. Protein: CASSFTGTLDGYTF.

This clonotype was seen many times. V is TRBV5-1 and J is TRBJ2-7; D is uncertain. This CDR3 region has 12 residues. The V gene's germline CDR1 is SGHRS and CDR2 YFSETQ. V lost 7 bases and J 0 bases, leaving 8 bases between the germline ends. CDR3 loop: CASRGGSYEQYF. The CDR3 DNA follows: TGCGCCAGCCGTGGCGGCTCCTACGAGCAGTACTTC.

This clonotype was observed a single time. The rearrangement uses TRBV20-1 and TRBJ2-7; D may be TRBD2 (7 bases). The CDR3 length is 14 residues. Trimming took off 8 bases at V and 3 bases at J, with 20 bases between the two ends. Germline lookup yields CDR1 DFQATT and CDR2 SNEGSKA (reference sequence). The DNA for the CDR3 is TGCAGTACTTCCAGAGGGGGGGCGTTCTACGAGCAGTACTTC. Protein: CSTSRGGAFYEQYF.

The rearrangement links TRBV7-2 to TRBJ2-7, with TRBD2 matching 15 bases. Germline CDR1 reads SGHTA; CDR2 reads FQGNSA. V lost 5 bases, J lost 7 bases, and 9 bases stayed unmatched. The CDR3 is 16 residues long. CDR3 in amino acids: CASSPRTSGGAAEQYF. The CDR3 bases are TGTGCCAGCAGCCCCAGGACTAGCGGGGGGGCCGCGGAGCAGTACTTC.

This clonotype was seen only once. A much larger clone differs from this one at a single base, so this may be a read error. The chain combines TRBV12-3 or TRBV12-4 with TRBJ2-3, with D uncertain. This CDR3 has 15 residues. This chain's CDR3 is CASSSYGGEADTQCF. The DNA of the CDR3 is TGTGCCAGCAGTTCTTACGGTGGGGAAGCAGATACGCAGTGTTTT.

In this sample, this clonotype turned up a few times. The chain recombines TRBV27 with TRBJ2-1, with 8 bases that match TRBD2. Germline V gene lookup returns CDR1 MNHEY and CDR2 SMNVEV (reference sequence). Trimming cost V 6 bases and J 4 bases; bases outside gene matches: 8. CDR3 length: 15 amino acids. This chain's CDR3 is CASSRERERYNEQFF. CDR3 nucleotide sequence: TGTGCCAGCAGCAGGGAGCGGGAGAGGTACAATGAGCAGTTCTTC.

The chain is built from TRBV5-1 and TRBJ2-3; TRBD1 matches at 8 bases. The CDR3 sequence is 16 residues long. Per the germline V gene, CDR1 is SGHRS and CDR2 is YFSETQ. V trimming: 0 bases; J trimming: 6 bases; junction bases outside the gene matches: 9. The CDR3 DNA follows: TGCGCCAGCAGCTTGGGTTCAGGGGGCTGGGTCGATACGCAGTATTTT. Translated: CASSLGSGGWVDTQYF.

The V call is TRBV5-1, the J call TRBJ2-5; 9 bases fit TRBD1. J gave up 4 bases and V 4 bases, and 8 bases lay outside the gene matches. Germline assignment: CDR1 SGHRS and CDR2 YFSETQ. The CDR3 extends over 15 amino acids. CDR3 protein: CASSPPTGGRETQYF. The CDR3 nucleotides read TGCGCCAGCAGCCCCCCGACAGGGGGACGAGAGACCCAGTACTTC.

This clonotype was picked up a small number of times. A much larger clone differs by one base, so this may be a read error. The chain links TRBV4-2 to TRBJ2-5; D call uncertain. CDR1 is LGHNA and CDR2 is YNFKEQ in the germline V gene. Deletions cut 0 bases from V and 11 bases from J, with 22 bases between. The CDR3 has 16 residues. CDR3 amino acids: CASSQEWPKDNNEQYF. DNA of the CDR3: TGTGCCAGCAGCCAAGAGTGGCCAAAAGATAACAATGAGCAGTACTTC.

V is TRBV20-1 and J is TRBJ2-3; a possible D gene is TRBD1 (6 bases). Germline lookup yields CDR1 DFQATT and CDR2 SNEGSKA (reference sequence). The germline V and J ends were trimmed by 8 bases and 2 bases, with 11 bases remaining between them. The CDR3 is 12 residues long. CDR3 region: CSLDSNTDTQYF. The CDR3 DNA reads TGCAGTCTGGACAGCAACACAGATACGCAGTATTTT.

The chain joins TRBV6-2 or TRBV6-3 to TRBJ2-3; the match to TRBD2 covers 8 bases. This CDR3 region has 15 residues. Germline CDR1 reads MNHEY; CDR2 reads SVGEGT. With 6 bases clipped from V and 1 base from J, the junction kept 6 bases outside the gene matches. CDR3 in amino acids: CASRHLRGGTDTQYF. In nucleotides, the CDR3 is TGTGCCAGCAGGCACCTGCGGGGGGGCACAGATACGCAGTATTTT.

This clonotype came up a few times. The junction shows a germline mismatch at one end, possibly a read error. The chain is built from TRBV7-7 and TRBJ2-5; D uncertain. Germline V gives CDR1 SSHAT, CDR2 FNYEAQ (reference sequence). CDR3 length: 13 amino acids. The CDR3 loop is CASSVDRSETQYF. The CDR3 DNA reads as TGTGCTAGCAGCGTGGATAGGAGCGAGACCCAGTACTTC.

Concerning this clonotype: One end of the junction does not line up with germline, which may come from a read error. This chain links TRBV6-5 with TRBJ2-3; 7 nucleotides line up with TRBD2. The germline V gene encodes CDR1 MNHEY and CDR2 SVGAGI. The CDR3 has 12 residues. CDR3: CPRGEVVDTQYF. The CDR3 region has the DNA TGCCCTCGGGGGGAGGTAGTAGATACGCAGTATTTT.

The J gene is TRBJ2-3, the V gene TRBV29-1, with unresolved D. Germline values: CDR1 SQVTM, CDR2 ANQGSEA. V lost 0 bases to trimming and J lost 2 bases, with 3 bases between them. The CDR3 runs to 12 residues. The CDR3 protein is CSVEESTDTQYF. DNA of the CDR3: TGCAGCGTTGAAGAATCCACAGATACGCAGTATTTT.

This rearrangement joins TRBV5-1 to TRBJ2-1; 7 bases are shared with TRBD1. Germline V gene lookup returns CDR1 SGHRS and CDR2 YFSETQ. The length of the CDR3 is 14 residues. With 0 bases clipped from V and 8 bases from J, the junction kept 5 bases outside the gene matches. CDR3 bases: TGCGCCAGCAGCTTGGGACAGGGTTTTGATGAGCAGTTCTTC. Amino acids: CASSLGQGFDEQFF.

This clonotype was found a few times. V gene TRBV12-3 or TRBV12-4 combines with J gene TRBJ2-3, with 7 nucleotides matching TRBD2. The CDR3 length is 17 residues. V dropped 6 bases and J dropped 4; count of bases not matched to a gene: 16. The CDR3 is CASRLGPGRALPDTQYF. The CDR3 DNA is TGTGCCAGCAGGTTGGGCCCGGGGAGGGCCCTCCCAGATACGCAGTATTTT.

The chain recombines TRBV5-1 with TRBJ2-1; TRBD1 aligns across 8 bases. Germline CDR1 SGHRS, CDR2 YFSETQ. CDR3 length: 19 amino acids. V was clipped by 4 bases and J by 1 base; unmatched bases: 16. The CDR3 nucleotides are TGCGCCAGCAGCGTTCAGGGGGCGGCTAGCTCCTTATCCTACAATGAGCAGTTCTTC. Protein sequence: CASSVQGAASSLSYNEQFF. The full variable domain, in which reference TRBV5-1 and TRBJ2-1 provide the parts outside the CDR3, is KAGVTQTPRYLIKTRGQQVTLSCSPISGHRSVSWYQQTPGQGLQFLFEYFSETQRNKGNFPGRFSGRQFSNSRSEMNVSTLELGDSALYLCASSVQGAASSLSYNEQFFGPGTRLTVL.

The table lists this clonotype with a few counts. The chain joins TRBV5-1 to TRBJ2-5; 7 bases are shared with TRBD1. The trim removed 4 bases at V and 3 bases at J, leaving 6 bases unmatched. Per the germline V gene, CDR1 is SGHRS and CDR2 is YFSETQ. This CDR3 region has 14 residues. CDR3 DNA: TGCGCCAGCAGCATGACGACAGGGAAAGAGACCCAGTACTTC. Its translation is CASSMTTGKETQYF.

With regard to this clonotype: A much larger clone lies one base from this, so it may be a read error. The J gene is TRBJ2-1, the V gene TRBV9, with D tentatively TRBD2 (6 bases). V was pared by 0 bases and J by 5 bases, with 12 bases between. The CDR3 spans 15 residues. The germline V gene encodes CDR1 SGDLS and CDR2 YYNGEE. The CDR3 bases are TGTGCCAGCAGCGTAGGTGTGGAGGGCCACAATGAGCAGTTCTTC. Translated: CASSVGVEGHNEQFF.

This clonotype came up many times. V and J are TRBV20-1 and TRBJ2-1; TRBD2 is a possible D gene (6 bases). CDR1 is DFQATT, CDR2 SNEGSKA, per germline (reference sequence). The CDR3 runs to 16 residues. V was trimmed by 5 bases and J by 7 bases, leaving 24 bases between them. The DNA for the CDR3 is TGCAGTGCTTCACGCTTCAACGATCTAGCGCCTAATGAGCAGTTCTTC. It codes for CSASRFNDLAPNEQFF.

V usage is TRBV20-1 and J usage is TRBJ2-2; no firm D call. CDR1 DFQATT and CDR2 SNEGSKA come from the germline V gene (reference sequence). V lost 1 base, J lost 6 bases, and 15 bases lay in between. The CDR3 runs to 15 residues. The CDR3 loop is CSARVWPRGAGELFF. The DNA of the CDR3 is TGCAGTGCTAGAGTCTGGCCCCGTGGGGCCGGGGAGCTGTTTTTT.

Ten or more counts support this clonotype. The CDR3: CASSKTDPNYNEQFF. The CDR3 region has the DNA TGTGCCAGCAGTAAAACGGATCCGAACTACAATGAGCAGTTCTTC. The gene calls are TRBV3-1 and TRBJ2-1; D is ambiguous. Germline loops: CDR1 LGHDT, CDR2 YNNKEL (reference sequence). V lost 6 bases and J 3 bases, leaving 15 bases between the germline ends. The CDR3 has 15 amino acids.

This clonotype was seen only a few times. This rearrangement joins TRBV27 to TRBJ2-4, with 8 positions matching TRBD2. This CDR3 region has 14 residues. Losses at the gene ends were 5 bases for V and 7 bases for J; bases not matched to a gene: 7. Germline V gene lookup returns CDR1 MNHEY and CDR2 SMNVEV (reference sequence). The CDR3 DNA is TGTGCCAGCAGTCCCCGGGGGGGGACGAACATTCAGTACTTC. It specifies CASSPRGGTNIQYF.

About this clonotype itself: A single base separates this from a much larger clone, so it may be a read error. The chain uses TRBV12-3 or TRBV12-4 and TRBJ1-6, with no clear D. The CDR3 has 14 residues. DNA for the CDR3: TGTGCCTGCAGCCGGAGTGGAGAAGGGTCACCCCTCCACTTT. Translation gives CACSRSGEGSPLHF.